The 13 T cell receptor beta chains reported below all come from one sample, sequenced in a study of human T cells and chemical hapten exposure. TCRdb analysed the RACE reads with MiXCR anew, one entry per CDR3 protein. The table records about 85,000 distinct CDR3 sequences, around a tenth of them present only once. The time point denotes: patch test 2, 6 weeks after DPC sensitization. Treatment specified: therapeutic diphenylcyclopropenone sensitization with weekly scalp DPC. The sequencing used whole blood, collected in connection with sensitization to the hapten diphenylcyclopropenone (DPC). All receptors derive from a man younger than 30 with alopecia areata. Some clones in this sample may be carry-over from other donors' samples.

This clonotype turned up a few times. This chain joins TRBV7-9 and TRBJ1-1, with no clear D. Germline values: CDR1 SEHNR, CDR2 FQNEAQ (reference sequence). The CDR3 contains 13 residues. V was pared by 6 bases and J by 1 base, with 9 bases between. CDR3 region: CASRDLGNTEAFF. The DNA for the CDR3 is TGTGCCAGCAGGGACCTCGGGAACACTGAAGCTTTCTTT.

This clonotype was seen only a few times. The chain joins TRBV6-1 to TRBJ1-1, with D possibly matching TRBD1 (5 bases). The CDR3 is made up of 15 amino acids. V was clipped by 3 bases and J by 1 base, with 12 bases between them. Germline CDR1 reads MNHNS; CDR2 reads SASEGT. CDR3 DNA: TGTGCCAGCAGTGATGGGGCGCTCCCGAACACTGAAGCTTTCTTT. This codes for CASSDGALPNTEAFF.

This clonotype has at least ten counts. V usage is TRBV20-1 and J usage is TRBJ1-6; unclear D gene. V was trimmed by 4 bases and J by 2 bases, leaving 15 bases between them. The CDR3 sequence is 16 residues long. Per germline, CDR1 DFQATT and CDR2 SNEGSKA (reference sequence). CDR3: CSATSLDDAYNSPLHF. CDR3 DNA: TGCAGTGCTACCTCCTTGGACGACGCCTATAATTCACCCCTCCACTTT.

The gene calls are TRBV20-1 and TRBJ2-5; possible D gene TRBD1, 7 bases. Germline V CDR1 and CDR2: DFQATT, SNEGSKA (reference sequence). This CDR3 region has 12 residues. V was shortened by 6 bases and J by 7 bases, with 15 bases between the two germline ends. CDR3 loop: CSARGPEGTQYF. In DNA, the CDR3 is TGCAGTGCAAGGGGGCCGGAGGGGACCCAGTACTTC.

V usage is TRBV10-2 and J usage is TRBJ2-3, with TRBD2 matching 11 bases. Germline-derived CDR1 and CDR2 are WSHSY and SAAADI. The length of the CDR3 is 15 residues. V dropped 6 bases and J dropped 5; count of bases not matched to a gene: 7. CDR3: CASRVAGGHRDTQYF. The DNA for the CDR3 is TGCGCCAGCAGGGTAGCGGGGGGGCATCGAGATACGCAGTATTTT.

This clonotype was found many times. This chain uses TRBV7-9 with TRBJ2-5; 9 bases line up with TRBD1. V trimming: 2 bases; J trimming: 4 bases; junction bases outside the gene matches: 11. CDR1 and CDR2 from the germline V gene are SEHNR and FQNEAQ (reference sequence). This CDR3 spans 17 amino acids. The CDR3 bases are TGTGCCAGCAGCTTAATCCCAGGACAGGGGAGCGTAGAGACCCAGTACTTC. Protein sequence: CASSLIPGQGSVETQYF.

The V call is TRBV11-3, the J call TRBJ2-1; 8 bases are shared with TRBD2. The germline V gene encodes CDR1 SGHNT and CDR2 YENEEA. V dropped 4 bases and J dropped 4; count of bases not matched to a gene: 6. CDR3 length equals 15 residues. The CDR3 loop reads CASSSNGLAYNEQFF. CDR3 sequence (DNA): TGTGCCAGCAGCTCCAACGGACTAGCATACAATGAGCAGTTCTTC.

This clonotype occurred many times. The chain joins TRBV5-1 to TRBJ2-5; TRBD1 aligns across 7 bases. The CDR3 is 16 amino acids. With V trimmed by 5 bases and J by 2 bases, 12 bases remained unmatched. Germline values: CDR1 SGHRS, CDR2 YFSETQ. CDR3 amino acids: CASRNQDLTGQETQYF. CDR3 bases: TGCGCCAGCAGAAATCAGGATCTGACAGGGCAAGAGACCCAGTACTTC.

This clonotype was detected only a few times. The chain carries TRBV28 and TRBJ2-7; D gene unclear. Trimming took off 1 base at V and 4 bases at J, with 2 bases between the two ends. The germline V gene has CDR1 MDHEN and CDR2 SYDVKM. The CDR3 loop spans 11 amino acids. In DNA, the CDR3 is TGTGCCAGCAGTTTATTGTACGAGCAGTACTTC. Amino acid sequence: CASSLLYEQYF.

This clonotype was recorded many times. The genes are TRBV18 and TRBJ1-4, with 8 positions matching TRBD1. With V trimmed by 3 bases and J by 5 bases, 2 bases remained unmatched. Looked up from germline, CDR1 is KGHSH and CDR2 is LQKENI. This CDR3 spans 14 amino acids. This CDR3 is CASSPGQENEKLFF. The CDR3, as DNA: TGTGCCAGCTCACCGGGACAGGAAAATGAAAAACTGTTTTTT.

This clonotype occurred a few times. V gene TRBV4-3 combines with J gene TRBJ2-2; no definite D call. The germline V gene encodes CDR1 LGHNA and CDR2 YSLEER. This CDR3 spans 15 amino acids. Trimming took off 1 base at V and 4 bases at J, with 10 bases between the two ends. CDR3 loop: CASSQAISPTGELFF. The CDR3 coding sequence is TGCGCCAGCAGCCAAGCTATCTCCCCCACCGGGGAGCTGTTTTTT.

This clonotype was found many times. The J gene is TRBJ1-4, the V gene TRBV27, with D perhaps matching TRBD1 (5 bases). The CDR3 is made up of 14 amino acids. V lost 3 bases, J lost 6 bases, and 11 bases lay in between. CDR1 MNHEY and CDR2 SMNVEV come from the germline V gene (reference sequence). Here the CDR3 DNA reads TGTGCCAGCAGTTTGGCGGGGCCCCATGAAAAACTGTTTTTT. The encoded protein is CASSLAGPHEKLFF.

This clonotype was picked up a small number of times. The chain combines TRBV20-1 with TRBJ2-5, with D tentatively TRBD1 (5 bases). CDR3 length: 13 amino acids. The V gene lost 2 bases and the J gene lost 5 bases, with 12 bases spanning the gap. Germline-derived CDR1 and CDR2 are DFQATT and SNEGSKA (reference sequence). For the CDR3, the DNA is TGCAGTGCTAGAAGGCCAGGGTTGGAGACCCAGTACTTC. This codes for CSARRPGLETQYF.